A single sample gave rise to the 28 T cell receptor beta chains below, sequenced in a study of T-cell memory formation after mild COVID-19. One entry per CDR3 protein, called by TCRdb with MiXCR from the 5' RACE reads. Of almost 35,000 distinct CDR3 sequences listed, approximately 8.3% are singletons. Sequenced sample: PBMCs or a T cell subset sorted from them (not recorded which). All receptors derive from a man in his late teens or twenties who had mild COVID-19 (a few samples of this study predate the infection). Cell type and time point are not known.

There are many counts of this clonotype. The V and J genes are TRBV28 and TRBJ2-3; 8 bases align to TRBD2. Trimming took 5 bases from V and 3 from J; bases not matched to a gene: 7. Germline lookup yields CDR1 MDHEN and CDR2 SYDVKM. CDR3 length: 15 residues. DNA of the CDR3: TGTGCCAGCAGTACTAGCGGATCAGGGACAGATACGCAGTATTTT. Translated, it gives CASSTSGSGTDTQYF.

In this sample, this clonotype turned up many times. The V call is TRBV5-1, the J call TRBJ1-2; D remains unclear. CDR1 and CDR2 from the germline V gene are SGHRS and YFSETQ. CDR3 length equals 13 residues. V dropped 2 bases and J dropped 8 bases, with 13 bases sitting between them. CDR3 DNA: TGCGCCAGCAGCTTCGGGTCTGTGGAGGGCTACACCTTC. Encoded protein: CASSFGSVEGYTF.

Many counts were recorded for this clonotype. CDR3 sequence: CASSTESGGNTEAFF. The CDR3 nucleotides are TGTGCCAGCTCGACAGAGTCTGGCGGGAACACTGAAGCTTTCTTT. The rearrangement links TRBV18 to TRBJ1-1; possible D gene TRBD1, 5 bases. The ends were cut back, 6 bases at V and 1 base at J, with 15 bases in the middle. CDR1 KGHSH and CDR2 LQKENI come from the germline V gene. There are 15 residues in the CDR3.

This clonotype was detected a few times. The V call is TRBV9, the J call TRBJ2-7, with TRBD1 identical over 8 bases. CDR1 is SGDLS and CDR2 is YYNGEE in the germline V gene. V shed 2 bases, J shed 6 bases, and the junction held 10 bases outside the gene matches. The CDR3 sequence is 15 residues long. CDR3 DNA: TGTGCCAGCAGCGTCTCTTTAAGGGACAGGACCGAGCAGTACGTC. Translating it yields CASSVSLRDRTEQYV.

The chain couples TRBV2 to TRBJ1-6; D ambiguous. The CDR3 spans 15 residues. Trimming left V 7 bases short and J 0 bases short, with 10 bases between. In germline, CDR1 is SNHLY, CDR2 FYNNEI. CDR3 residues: CASNPPPSYNSPLHF. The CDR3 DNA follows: TGTGCCAGCAATCCACCTCCCTCCTATAATTCACCCCTCCACTTT.

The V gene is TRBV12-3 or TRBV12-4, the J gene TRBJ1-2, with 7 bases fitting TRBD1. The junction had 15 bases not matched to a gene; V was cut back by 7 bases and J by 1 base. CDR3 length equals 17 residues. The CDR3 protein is CASILGGTVKFNYGYTF. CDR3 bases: TGTGCCAGCATTCTAGGGGGCACAGTCAAATTTAACTATGGCTACACCTTC.

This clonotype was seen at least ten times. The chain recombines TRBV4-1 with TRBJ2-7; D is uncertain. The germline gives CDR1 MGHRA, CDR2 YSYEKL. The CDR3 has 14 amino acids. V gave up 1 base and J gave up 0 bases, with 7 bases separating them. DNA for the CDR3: TGCGCCAGCAGCCAAGTGCGGAGCTCCTACGAGCAGTACGTC. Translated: CASSQVRSSYEQYV.

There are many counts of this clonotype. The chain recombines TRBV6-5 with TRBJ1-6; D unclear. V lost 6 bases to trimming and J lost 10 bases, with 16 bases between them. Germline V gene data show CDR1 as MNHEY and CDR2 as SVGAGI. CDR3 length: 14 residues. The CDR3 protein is CASRWTGLGSPLHF. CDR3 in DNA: TGTGCCAGCAGATGGACTGGATTGGGGTCACCCCTCCACTTT.

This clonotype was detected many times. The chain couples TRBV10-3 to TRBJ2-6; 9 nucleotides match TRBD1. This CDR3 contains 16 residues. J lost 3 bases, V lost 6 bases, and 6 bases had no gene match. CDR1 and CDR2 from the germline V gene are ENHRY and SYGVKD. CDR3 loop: CAISGTGQGGANVLTF. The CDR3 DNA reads TGTGCCATCAGCGGGACAGGGCAAGGTGGGGCCAACGTCCTGACTTTC.

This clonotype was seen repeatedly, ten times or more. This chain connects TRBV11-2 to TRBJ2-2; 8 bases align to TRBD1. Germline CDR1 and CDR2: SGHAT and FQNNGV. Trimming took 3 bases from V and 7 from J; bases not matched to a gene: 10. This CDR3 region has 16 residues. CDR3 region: CASSLAGQGNDGELFF. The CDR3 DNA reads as TGTGCCAGCAGCTTGGCTGGACAGGGTAATGACGGGGAGCTGTTTTTT.

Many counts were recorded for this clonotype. This CDR3 reads CASSLDSGELYGYTF. In nucleotides, the CDR3 is TGTGCCAGCAGCTTAGACTCAGGCGAGTTGTATGGCTACACCTTC. This chain connects TRBV7-2 to TRBJ1-2; no reliable D call. This CDR3 has 15 amino acids. Between the trimmed V and J ends, which lost 1 base and 5 bases, there was a span of 14 bases. The germline V gene has CDR1 SGHTA and CDR2 FQGNSA.

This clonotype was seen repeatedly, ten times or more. This CDR3 is CASSQARGGPLHF. In nucleotides, the CDR3 is TGTGCCAGCAGCCAAGCCCGGGGGGGGCCCCTCCACTTT. The rearrangement links TRBV13 to TRBJ1-6, with a weak D call TRBD1 (5 bases). V was trimmed by 5 bases and J by 13 bases, leaving 15 bases between them. Germline CDR1 PRHDT, CDR2 FYEKMQ (reference sequence). This CDR3 region has 13 residues. Variable domain in full (rest from reference TRBV13 and TRBJ1-6): AAGVIQSPRHLIKEKRETATLKCYPIPRHDTVYWYQQGPGQDPQFLISFYEKMQSDKGSIPDRFSAQQFSDYHSELNMSSLELGDSALYFCASSQARGGPLHFGNGTRLTVT.

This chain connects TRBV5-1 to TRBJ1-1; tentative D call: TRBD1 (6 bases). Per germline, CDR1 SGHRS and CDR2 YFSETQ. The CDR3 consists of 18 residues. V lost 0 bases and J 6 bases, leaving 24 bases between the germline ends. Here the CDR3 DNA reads TGCGCCAGCAGCTTGGTCGTTGGGACACCTAAAGGCAGTGCTGAAGCTTTCTTT. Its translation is CASSLVVGTPKGSAEAFF.

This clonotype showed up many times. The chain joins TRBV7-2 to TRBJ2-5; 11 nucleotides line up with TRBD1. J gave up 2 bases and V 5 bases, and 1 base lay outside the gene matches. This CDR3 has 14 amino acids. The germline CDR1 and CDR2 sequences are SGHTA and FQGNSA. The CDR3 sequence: CASSRDRGQETQYF. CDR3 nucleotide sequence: TGTGCCAGCAGCCGGGACAGGGGGCAAGAGACCCAGTACTTC.

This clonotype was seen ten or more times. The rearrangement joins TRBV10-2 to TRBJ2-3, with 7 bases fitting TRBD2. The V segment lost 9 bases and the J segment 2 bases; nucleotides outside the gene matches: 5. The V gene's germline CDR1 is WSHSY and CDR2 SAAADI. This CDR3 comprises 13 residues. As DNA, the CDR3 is TGCGCCAGTCGACTAGCAAACACAGATACGCAGTATTTT. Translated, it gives CASRLANTDTQYF.

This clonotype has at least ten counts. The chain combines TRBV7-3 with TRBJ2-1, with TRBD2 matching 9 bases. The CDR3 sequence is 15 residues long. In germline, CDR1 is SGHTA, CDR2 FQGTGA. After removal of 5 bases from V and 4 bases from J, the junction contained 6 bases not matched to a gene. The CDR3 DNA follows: TGTGCCAGCAGCGCGTTAGCGGGGGCTTACAATGAGCAGTTCTTC. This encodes CASSALAGAYNEQFF.

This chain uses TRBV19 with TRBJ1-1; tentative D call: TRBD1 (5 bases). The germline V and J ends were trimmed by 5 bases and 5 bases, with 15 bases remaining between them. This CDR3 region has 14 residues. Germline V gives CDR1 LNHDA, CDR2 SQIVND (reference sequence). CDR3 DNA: TGTGCCAGTAGTGACAGATCCGGTGGGACTGAAGCTTTCTTT. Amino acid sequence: CASSDRSGGTEAFF. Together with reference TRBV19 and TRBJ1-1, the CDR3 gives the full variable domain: DGGITQSPKYLFRKEGQNVTLSCEQNLNHDAMYWYRQDPGQGLRLIYYSQIVNDFQKGDIAEGYSVSREKKESFPLTVTSAQKNPTAFYLCASSDRSGGTEAFFGQGTRLTVV.

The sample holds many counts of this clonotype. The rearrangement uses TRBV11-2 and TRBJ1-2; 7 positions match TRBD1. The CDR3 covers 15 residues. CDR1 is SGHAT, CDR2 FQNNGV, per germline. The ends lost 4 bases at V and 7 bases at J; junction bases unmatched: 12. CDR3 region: CASSSLKTGSGGYTF. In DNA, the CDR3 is TGTGCCAGCAGCTCCCTTAAGACAGGGTCGGGTGGCTACACCTTC.

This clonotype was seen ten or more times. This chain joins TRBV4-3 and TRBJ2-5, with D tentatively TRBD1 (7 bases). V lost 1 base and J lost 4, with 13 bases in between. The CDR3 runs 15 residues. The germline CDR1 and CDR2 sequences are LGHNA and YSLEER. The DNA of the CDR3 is TGCGCCAGCAGCCAAGTTGGGCAGGGGGGAGAGACCCAGTACTTC. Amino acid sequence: CASSQVGQGGETQYF.

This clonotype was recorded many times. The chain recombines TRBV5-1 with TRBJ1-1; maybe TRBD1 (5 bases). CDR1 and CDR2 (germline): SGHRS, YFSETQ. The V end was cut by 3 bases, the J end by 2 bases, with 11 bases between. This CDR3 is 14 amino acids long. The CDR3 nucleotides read TGCGCCAGCAGCTCGACAGCGTCAAACACTGAAGCTTTCTTT. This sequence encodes CASSSTASNTEAFF.

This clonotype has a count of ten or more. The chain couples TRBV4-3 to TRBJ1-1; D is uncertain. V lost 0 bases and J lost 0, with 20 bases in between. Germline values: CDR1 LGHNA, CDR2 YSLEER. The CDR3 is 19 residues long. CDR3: CASSQDPARTTFMNTEAFF. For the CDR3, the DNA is TGCGCCAGCAGCCAAGATCCGGCCAGGACCACTTTCATGAACACTGAAGCTTTCTTT.

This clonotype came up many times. The CDR3 reads CSVAPRQGGNYGYTF. CDR3 DNA: TGCAGCGTTGCCCCCCGACAGGGGGGTAACTATGGCTACACCTTC. V gene TRBV29-1 combines with J gene TRBJ1-2; 9 nucleotides align to TRBD1. V gave up 4 bases and J gave up 1 base; unmatched junction bases: 7. Germline CDR1 is SQVTM and CDR2 is ANQGSEA. The CDR3 covers 15 residues.

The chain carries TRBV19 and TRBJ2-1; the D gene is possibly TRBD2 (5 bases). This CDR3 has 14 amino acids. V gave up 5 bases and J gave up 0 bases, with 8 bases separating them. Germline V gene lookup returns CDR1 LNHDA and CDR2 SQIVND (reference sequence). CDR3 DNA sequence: TGTGCCAGTAGTCCCACTAGCTCCTACAATGAGCAGTTCTTC. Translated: CASSPTSSYNEQFF. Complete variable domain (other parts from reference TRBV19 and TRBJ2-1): DGGITQSPKYLFRKEGQNVTLSCEQNLNHDAMYWYRQDPGQGLRLIYYSQIVNDFQKGDIAEGYSVSREKKESFPLTVTSAQKNPTAFYLCASSPTSSYNEQFFGPGTRLTVL.

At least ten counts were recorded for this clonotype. The CDR3 spells CASSDRADSNQPQHF. The CDR3 DNA follows: TGTGCCAGCTCCGACAGGGCTGATAGCAATCAGCCCCAGCATTTT. The rearrangement uses TRBV18 and TRBJ1-5; TRBD1 aligns across 7 bases. CDR1 and CDR2 (germline): KGHSH, LQKENI. This CDR3 has 15 amino acids. V trimming: 6 bases; J trimming: 0 bases; junction bases outside the gene matches: 5.

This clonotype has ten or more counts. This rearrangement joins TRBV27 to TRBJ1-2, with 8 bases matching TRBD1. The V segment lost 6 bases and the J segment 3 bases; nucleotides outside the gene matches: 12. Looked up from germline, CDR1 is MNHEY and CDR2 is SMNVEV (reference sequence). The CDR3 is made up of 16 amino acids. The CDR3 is CASRRRTGMADYGYTF. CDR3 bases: TGTGCCAGCAGAAGAAGGACAGGGATGGCTGACTATGGCTACACCTTC.

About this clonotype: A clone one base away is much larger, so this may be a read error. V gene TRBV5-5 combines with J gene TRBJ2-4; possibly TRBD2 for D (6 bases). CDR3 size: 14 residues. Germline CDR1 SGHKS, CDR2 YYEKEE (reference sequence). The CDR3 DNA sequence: TGTGCCAGCAGCCACACTCCGCCGGGAGACATTAAGTACTTC. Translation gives CASSHTPPGDIKYF. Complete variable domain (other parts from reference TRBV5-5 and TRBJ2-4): DAGVTQSPTHLIKTRGQQVTLRCSPISGHKSVSWYQQVLGQGPQFIFQYYEKEERGRGNFPDRFSARQFPNYSSELNVNALLLGDSALYLCASSHTPPGDIKYFGAGTRLSVL.

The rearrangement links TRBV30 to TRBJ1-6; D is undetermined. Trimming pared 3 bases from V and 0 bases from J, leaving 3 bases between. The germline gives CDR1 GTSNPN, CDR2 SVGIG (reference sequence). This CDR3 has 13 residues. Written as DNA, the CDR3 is TGTGCCTGGAGCAGCTCCTATAATTCACCCCTCCACTTT. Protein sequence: CAWSSSYNSPLHF.

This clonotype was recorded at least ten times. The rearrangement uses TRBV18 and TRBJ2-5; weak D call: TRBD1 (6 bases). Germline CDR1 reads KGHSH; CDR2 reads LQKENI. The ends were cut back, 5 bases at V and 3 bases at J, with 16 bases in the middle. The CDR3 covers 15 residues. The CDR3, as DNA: TGTGCCAGCTCAGGCGAGGGGGTCTGGGAAGAGACCCAGTACTTC. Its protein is CASSGEGVWEETQYF.